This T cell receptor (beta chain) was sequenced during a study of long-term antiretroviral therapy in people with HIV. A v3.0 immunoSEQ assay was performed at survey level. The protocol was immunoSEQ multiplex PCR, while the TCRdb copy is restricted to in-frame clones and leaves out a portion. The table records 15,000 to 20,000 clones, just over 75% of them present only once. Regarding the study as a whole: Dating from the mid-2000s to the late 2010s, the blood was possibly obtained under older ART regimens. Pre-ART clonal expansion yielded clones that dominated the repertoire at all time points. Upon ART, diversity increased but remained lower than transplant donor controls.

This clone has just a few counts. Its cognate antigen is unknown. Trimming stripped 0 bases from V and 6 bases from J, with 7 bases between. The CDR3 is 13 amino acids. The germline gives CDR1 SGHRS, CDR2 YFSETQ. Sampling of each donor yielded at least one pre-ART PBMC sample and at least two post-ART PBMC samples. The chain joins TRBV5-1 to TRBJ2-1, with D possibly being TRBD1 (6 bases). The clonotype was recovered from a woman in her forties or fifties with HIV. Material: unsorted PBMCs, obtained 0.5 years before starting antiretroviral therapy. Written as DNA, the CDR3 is TGCGCCAGCAGCTTGGGACAGGCCAATGAGCAGTTCTTC. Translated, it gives CASSLGQANEQFF.